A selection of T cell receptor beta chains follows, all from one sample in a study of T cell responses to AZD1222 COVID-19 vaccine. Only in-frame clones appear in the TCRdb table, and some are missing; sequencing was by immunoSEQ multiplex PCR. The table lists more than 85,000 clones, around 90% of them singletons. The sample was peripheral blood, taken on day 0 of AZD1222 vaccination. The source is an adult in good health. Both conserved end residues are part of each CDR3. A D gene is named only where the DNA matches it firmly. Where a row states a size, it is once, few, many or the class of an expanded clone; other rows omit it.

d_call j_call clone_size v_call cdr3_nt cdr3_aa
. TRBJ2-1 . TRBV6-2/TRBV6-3 TGTGCCAGCAGTTTACCCCACCAGGTCCCGACTTACAATGAGCAGTTCTTC CASSLPHQVPTYNEQFF
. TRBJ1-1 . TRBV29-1 TGCAGCGGGAACGGGGCGTTGAACACTGAAGCTTTCTTT CSGNGALNTEAFF
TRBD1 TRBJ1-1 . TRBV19 TGTGCCAGTAGTATCGACAGGGGGGGTACTGAAGCTTTCTTT CASSIDRGGTEAFF
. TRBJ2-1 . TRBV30 TGTGCCTGGAGTAGCGGTGACTACAATGAGCAGTTCTTC CAWSSGDYNEQFF
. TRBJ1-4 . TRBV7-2 TGTGCCAGCAGCGCGGAGGGGCGGCTGCTGTTTTTT CASSAEGRLLFF
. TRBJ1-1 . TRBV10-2 TGCGCCAGCAGTGCTGTTATGGACACTGAAGCTTTCTTT CASSAVMDTEAFF
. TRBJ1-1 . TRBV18 TGTGCCAGCTCACTACTACCTCCGGGACGTCAGAACACTGAAGCTTTCTTT CASSLLPPGRQNTEAFF
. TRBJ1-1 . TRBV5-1 TGCGCCAGCAGCTTGTTCTGGAACACTGAAGCTTTCTTT CASSLFWNTEAFF
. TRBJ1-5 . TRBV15 TGTGCCACCAGCAGAGTACGGGTAGGTCAGCCCCAGCATTTT CATSRVRVGQPQHF
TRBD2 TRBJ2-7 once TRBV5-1 TGCGCCAGCAGTCCGAATAGCGGGTCCTCCTACGAGCAGTACTTC CASSPNSGSSYEQYF
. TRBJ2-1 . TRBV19 TGTGCCACCGAAGGACTCCCAAATGAGCAGTTCTTC CATEGLPNEQFF
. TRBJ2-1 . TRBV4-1 TGCGCCAGCAGCCAATCGGACCGGAGCTCCTACAATGAGCAGTTCTTC CASSQSDRSSYNEQFF
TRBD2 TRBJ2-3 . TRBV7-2 TGTGCCAGCAGCTTAGGTTCCAGCGGGGGGAGATATAGCACAGATACGCAGTATTTT CASSLGSSGGRYSTDTQYF
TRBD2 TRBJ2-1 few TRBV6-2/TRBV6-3 TGTGCCAGCAGTTACAGCGGGGGGCGCAGTGAGCAGTTCTTC CASSYSGGRSEQFF
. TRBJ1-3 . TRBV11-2 TGTGCCAGCAGGTTCCCCAGCTCTGGAAACACCATATATTTT CASRFPSSGNTIYF
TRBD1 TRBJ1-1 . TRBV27 TGTGCCAGCAGTCAGAGGGGGCTGAACACTGAAGCTTTCTTT CASSQRGLNTEAFF
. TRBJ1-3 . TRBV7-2 TGTGCCAGCAGCCCCGTAACAGGGTCTGGAAACACCATATATTTT CASSPVTGSGNTIYF
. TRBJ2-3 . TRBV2 TGTGCCAGCACCCGCACAGATACGCAGTATTTT CASTRTDTQYF
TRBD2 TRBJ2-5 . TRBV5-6 TGTGCCAGCAGCTTGCGTCGAATATCGGCTAGCGGGGGGGAGACCCAGTACTTC CASSLRRISASGGETQYF
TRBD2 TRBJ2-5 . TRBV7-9 TGTGCCAGCAGCCAGGGACTAGCGGGAACAGAGACCCAGTACTTC CASSQGLAGTETQYF
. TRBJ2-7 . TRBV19 TGTGCCAGTAACAACCCCCGCCGGGACCCTAGCGAGCAGTACTTC CASNNPRRDPSEQYF
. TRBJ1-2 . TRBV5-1 TGCGCCATCCCCGGGAGCCGTCACTATGGCTACACCTTC CAIPGSRHYGYTF
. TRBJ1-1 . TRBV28 TGTGCCAGCCTACCCGGAGGCATGAACACTGAAGCTTTCTTT CASLPGGMNTEAFF
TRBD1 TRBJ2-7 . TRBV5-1 TGCGCCAGCAGCTTGTTACAGGGGGCATCCGAGCAGTACTTC CASSLLQGASEQYF
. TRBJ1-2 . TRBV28 TGTGCCAGCAGTTTATTTTTGAGAAATCGGGAAGCAAACTATGGCTACACCTTC CASSLFLRNREANYGYTF